The entry that follows covers one T cell receptor (beta chain) sequence. The data derive from a study of blood T cell repertoires in COVID-19. Study-wide context: Samples came from the United States, Italy and Spain, spanning acute and convalescent COVID-19. In each case, the material was cDNA or gDNA derived from T cells, B-cell-depleted T cells, or PBMCs.

Under the authors' procedure: Reference gene primer amplification yielded estimated nucleated cell counts. Only in-frame clones appear in the TCRdb table, and some are missing; sequencing was by immunoSEQ multiplex PCR. V, J and clone size are taken as reported in that table, and D and trimming were inferred from the DNA itself. The top ten hold roughly 50% of the sample, which has roughly 65,000 clones, 75% to 80% seen once. The CDR3 loop spans 13 amino acids. V lost 6 bases, J lost 3 bases, and 12 bases lay in between. CDR1 is MNHEY, CDR2 SVGAGI, per germline. Sequencing was performed on peripheral blood. The rearrangement links TRBV6-5 to TRBJ2-7; possible D gene TRBD1, 6 bases. This TCR was sampled from a human donor in a cohort sampled during active COVID-19. CDR3 in amino acids: CASSADRRYEQYF. CDR3 DNA: TGTGCCAGCAGCGCCGACAGGCGCTACGAGCAGTACTTC.